The next 7 T cell receptor beta chains were all read from a single sample in a study of chemoradiotherapy in HPV16-positive cancers. Sequencing used immunoSEQ multiplex PCR; TCRdb keeps in-frame clones, though not all of them. The sample yields fewer than 40,000 clones, about 77% seen once. The sequencing here drew on blood, taken from a patient who underwent chemoradiotherapy. Receptors were obtained from a human donor with HPV-associated anogenital cancer.

The V call is TRBV4-3, the J call TRBJ2-3; no clear D gene. CDR1 and CDR2 (germline): LGHNA, YSLEER. CDR3 size: 14 residues. V was clipped by 1 base and J by 1 base, with 6 bases between them. CDR3 sequence reads: CASSQVRGTDTQYF. The CDR3 bases are TGCGCCAGCAGCCAAGTACGTGGCACAGATACGCAGTATTTT.

Judged by abundance, this clone is medium-sized. The chain uses TRBV15 and TRBJ2-2, with D possibly TRBD1 on 5 matching bases. CDR1 LNHNV and CDR2 YYDKDF come from the germline V gene (reference sequence). This CDR3 comprises 17 residues. V dropped 0 bases and J dropped 4 bases, with 15 bases sitting between them. The CDR3 sequence: CATSRDSDNPLTGELFF. The CDR3 nucleotides are TGTGCCACCAGCAGAGATTCGGACAACCCCCTCACCGGGGAGCTGTTTTTT.

This clone came up once. V gene TRBV30 combines with J gene TRBJ1-2; TRBD1 matches at 7 bases. CDR3 length: 17 amino acids. Germline values: CDR1 GTSNPN, CDR2 SVGIG (reference sequence). J lost 4 bases, V lost 2 bases, and 16 bases had no gene match. CDR3 coding DNA: TGTGCCTGGAGTCTAAGAACAGGGGCGCTACCGGCCTATGGCTACACCTTC. Protein sequence: CAWSLRTGALPAYGYTF. The whole variable domain, filled in from reference TRBV30 and TRBJ1-2, reads SQTIHQWPATLVQPVGSPLSLECTVEGTSNPNLYWYRQAAGRGLQLLFYSVGIGQISSEVPQNLSASRPQDRQFILSSKKLLLSDSGFYLCAWSLRTGALPAYGYTFGSGTRLTVV.

This clone turned up a few times. The chain is built from TRBV19 and TRBJ1-5; D is undetermined. Trimming pared 1 base from V and 2 bases from J, leaving 12 bases between. Looked up from germline, CDR1 is LNHDA and CDR2 is SQIVND (reference sequence). The CDR3 spans 16 residues. This chain's CDR3 is CASSIAETPGNQPQHF. The CDR3 region has the DNA TGTGCCAGTAGTATAGCCGAGACCCCGGGCAATCAGCCCCAGCATTTT.

V is TRBV10-3 and J is TRBJ1-3; 11 bases are shared with TRBD1. Germline V gene sequence: CDR1 ENHRY, CDR2 SYGVKD. The CDR3 runs 21 residues. V lost 4 bases to trimming and J lost 0 bases; unmatched junction nucleotides: 17. CDR3 sequence (DNA): TGTGCCATCAGTGCGGGGACAGGGGGTCCCACAAACCTCTTCTCTGGAAACACCATATATTTT. Translation gives CAISAGTGGPTNLFSGNTIYF.

This chain links TRBV5-1 with TRBJ2-3, with 9 bases fitting TRBD2. The CDR3 has 14 residues. Per the germline V gene, CDR1 is SGHRS and CDR2 is YFSETQ. Unmatched junction bases numbered 1, after V lost 2 bases and J lost 3 bases. The CDR3 DNA is TGCGCCAGCAGCTTTCTAGCGGGGACAGATACGCAGTATTTT. Amino acids: CASSFLAGTDTQYF.

This clone occurred a few times. The rearrangement joins TRBV5-1 to TRBJ2-5; the match to TRBD2 covers 8 bases. The V and J ends lost 2 bases and 9 bases, in that order; junction bases with no gene match: 15. The CDR3 totals 16 residues. Germline values: CDR1 SGHRS, CDR2 YFSETQ. The CDR3 nucleotides read TGCGCCAGCAGCTTCGGTTCTGGCGGGGGGCCTGCGGCCCAGTACTTC. This gives the protein CASSFGSGGGPAAQYF.